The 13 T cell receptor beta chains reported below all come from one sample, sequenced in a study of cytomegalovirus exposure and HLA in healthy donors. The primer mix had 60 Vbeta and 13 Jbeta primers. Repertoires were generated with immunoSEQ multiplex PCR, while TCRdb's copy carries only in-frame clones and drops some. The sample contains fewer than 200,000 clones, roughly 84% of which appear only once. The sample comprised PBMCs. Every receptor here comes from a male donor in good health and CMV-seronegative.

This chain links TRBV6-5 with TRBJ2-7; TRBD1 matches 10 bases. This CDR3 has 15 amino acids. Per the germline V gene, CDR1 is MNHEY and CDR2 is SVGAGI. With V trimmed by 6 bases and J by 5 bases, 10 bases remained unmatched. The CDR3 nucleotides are TGTGCCAGCAGCCGCTTCCGACAGGGGGCCGACGAGCAGTACTTC. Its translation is CASSRFRQGADEQYF.

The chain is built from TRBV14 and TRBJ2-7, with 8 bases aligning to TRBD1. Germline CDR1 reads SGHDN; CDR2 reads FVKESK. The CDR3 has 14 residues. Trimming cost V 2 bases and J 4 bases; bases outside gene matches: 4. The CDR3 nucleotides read TGTGCCAGCAGCCAACCAGGGGGCGGGTACGAGCAGTACTTC. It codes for CASSQPGGGYEQYF.

The CDR3 coding sequence is TGTGCCACGGGAGCGGGGATTTCAGATACGCAGTATTTT. It is translated as CATGAGISDTQYF. The rearrangement links TRBV10-3 to TRBJ2-3; 7 nucleotides align to TRBD2. Germline-derived CDR1 and CDR2 are ENHRY and SYGVKD. Trimming took 10 bases from V and 4 from J; bases not matched to a gene: 8. This CDR3 comprises 13 residues.

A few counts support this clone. CDR3 sequence reads: CASSYPPTGIGELFF. In DNA, the CDR3 is TGTGCCAGCAGTTACCCCCCAACAGGGATCGGGGAGCTGTTTTTT. The V gene is TRBV6-5, the J gene TRBJ2-2; the D gene is possibly TRBD1 (6 bases). The CDR3 runs to 15 residues. The germline V gene has CDR1 MNHEY and CDR2 SVGAGI. Trimming took off 2 bases at V and 7 bases at J, with 14 bases between the two ends.

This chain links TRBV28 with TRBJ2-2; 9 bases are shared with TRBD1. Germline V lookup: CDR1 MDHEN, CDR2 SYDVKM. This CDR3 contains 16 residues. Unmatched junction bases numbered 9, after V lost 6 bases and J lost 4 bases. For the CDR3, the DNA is TGTGCCAGCAGACAATACAGGGGGCTGGGCACCGGGGAGCTGTTTTTT. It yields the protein CASRQYRGLGTGELFF.

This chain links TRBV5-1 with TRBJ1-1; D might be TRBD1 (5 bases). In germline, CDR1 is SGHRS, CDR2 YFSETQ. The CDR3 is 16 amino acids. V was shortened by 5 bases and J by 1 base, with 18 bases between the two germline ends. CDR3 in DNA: TGCGCCAGCAGTCTCGTTGGGGCTTCGGGGAACACTGAAGCTTTCTTT. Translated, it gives CASSLVGASGNTEAFF.

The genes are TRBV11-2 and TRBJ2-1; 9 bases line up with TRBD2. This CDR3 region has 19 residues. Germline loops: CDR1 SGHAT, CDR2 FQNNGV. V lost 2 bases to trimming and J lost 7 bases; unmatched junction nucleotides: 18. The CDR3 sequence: CASSLRAPHRAGGPNEQFF. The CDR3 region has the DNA TGTGCCAGCAGCTTAAGGGCTCCCCATAGGGCGGGGGGGCCAAATGAGCAGTTCTTC.

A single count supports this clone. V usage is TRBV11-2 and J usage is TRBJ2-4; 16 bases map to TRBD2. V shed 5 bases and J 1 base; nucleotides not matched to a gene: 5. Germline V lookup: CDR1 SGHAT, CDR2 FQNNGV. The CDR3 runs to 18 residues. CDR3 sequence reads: CASSGGLAGGQAKNIQYF. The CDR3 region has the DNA TGTGCCAGCAGCGGGGGACTAGCGGGAGGGCAGGCCAAAAACATTCAGTACTTC.

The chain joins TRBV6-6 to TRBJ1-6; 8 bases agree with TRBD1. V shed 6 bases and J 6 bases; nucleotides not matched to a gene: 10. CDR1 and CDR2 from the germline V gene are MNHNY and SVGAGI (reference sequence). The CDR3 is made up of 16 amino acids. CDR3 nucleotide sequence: TGTGCCAGCAGACTCAGGGGGCAGGTGGGTAATTCACCCCTCCACTTT. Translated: CASRLRGQVGNSPLHF.

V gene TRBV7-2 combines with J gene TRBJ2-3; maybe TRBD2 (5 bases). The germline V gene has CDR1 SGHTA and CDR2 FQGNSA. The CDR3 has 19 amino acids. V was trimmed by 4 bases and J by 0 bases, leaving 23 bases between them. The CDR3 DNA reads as TGTGCCAGCAGCTCCCCCGTGATATGGGTCGGGATGAGCACAGATACGCAGTATTTT. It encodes CASSSPVIWVGMSTDTQYF.

CDR3 protein: CASSLVSTEAFF. The CDR3, as DNA: TGTGCCAGCAGCTTAGTGAGCACTGAAGCTTTCTTT. J is TRBJ1-1 and V is TRBV11-1; D remains ambiguous. V was clipped by 1 base and J by 4 bases, with 4 bases between them. Germline V gene sequence: CDR1 SGHAT, CDR2 FQDESV (reference sequence). This CDR3 contains 12 residues.

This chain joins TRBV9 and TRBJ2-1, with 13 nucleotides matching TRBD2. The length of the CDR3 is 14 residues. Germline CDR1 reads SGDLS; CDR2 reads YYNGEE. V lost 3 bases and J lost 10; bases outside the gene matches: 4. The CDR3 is CASSEGGLAGEQFF. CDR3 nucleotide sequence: TGTGCCAGCAGCGAAGGGGGACTAGCGGGGGAGCAGTTCTTC.

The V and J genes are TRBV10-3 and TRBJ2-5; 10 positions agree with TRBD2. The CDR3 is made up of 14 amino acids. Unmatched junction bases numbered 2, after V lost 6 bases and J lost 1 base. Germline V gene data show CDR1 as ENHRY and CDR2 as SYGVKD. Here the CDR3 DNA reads TGTGCCATCAGCGGGACTAGCGTCCAAGAGACCCAGTACTTC. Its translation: CAISGTSVQETQYF.